These T cell receptor beta chains were read from a single sample in a study of control samples from healthy donors and cancer patients. Data came from immunoSEQ multiplex PCR; TCRdb stores just in-frame clones and leaves some out. The profile covers 130,000 to 150,000 clones, with more than 85% appearing a single time and roughly 3.2% taken by the ten largest. The sequencing input was blood. These receptor sequences come from a man aged 25 to 45 in good health. Both conserved end residues are trimmed from each CDR3. The order of the fields is V gene, J gene, CDR3 protein.

TRBV5-5	TRBJ2-2	ASSLLSTNTGELF
TRBV28	TRBJ2-1	ASTPRGGDEQF
TRBV6-5	TRBJ2-6	ASSYNGEPGANVLT
TRBV11-1	TRBJ2-7	ASSFSTGAREQY
TRBV7-8	TRBJ2-7	ASSPVLYEQY
TRBV7-9	TRBJ2-7	ASSLAGQRVWSYEQY
TRBV7-9	TRBJ2-1	ASSLASGGSYNEQF
TRBV12-3/TRBV12-4	TRBJ2-4	ASSSPKLVFH
TRBV27	TRBJ1-6	ASSPSGSGYNSPLH
TRBV19	TRBJ1-1	AATGQGGTEAF
TRBV30	TRBJ1-3	AWRPRDTIY
TRBV2	TRBJ2-1	ASTDPSGGPYHDEQF
TRBV3-1/TRBV3-2	TRBJ2-7	ASSLSLGLGSSYEQY
TRBV30	TRBJ1-1	AWSLRGTTLLNTEAF
TRBV19	TRBJ1-1	ASSGGRPEAF
TRBV19	TRBJ1-5	ASSIMGGDSNQPQH
TRBV9	TRBJ2-7	ASSVGGQSPYEQY
TRBV19	TRBJ2-7	ASSISGYEQY
TRBV11-2	TRBJ2-7	ASSLARASGGAYEQY
TRBV12-5	TRBJ1-1	ASGLNGGTEAF
TRBV12-5	TRBJ1-2	ASGLVGFANRDGYT
TRBV5-6	TRBJ2-1	ASSLASGEQF
TRBV24-1	TRBJ1-2	ATSPAAGPNYGYT
TRBV4-1	TRBJ1-1	ASSPEGAATEAF
TRBV15	TRBJ1-5	ATSASGTQGQPQH
TRBV5-8	TRBJ1-1	ASSLDLGNEAF
TRBV5-6	TRBJ1-1	ASSLRSTEAF
TRBV7-2	TRBJ1-3	ASSTRTASSGNTIY
TRBV29-1	TRBJ1-2	SVGTGGNYGYT
TRBV11-2	TRBJ1-5	ASSLGGYQPQH
TRBV29-1	TRBJ1-2	SIELQGNYGYT
TRBV4-1	TRBJ2-1	ASSHIFGEQF
TRBV3-1/TRBV3-2	TRBJ2-7	ASSQYGGQESEQY
TRBV5-1	TRBJ2-3	ASSLARGPDTDTQY
TRBV25-1	TRBJ1-2	ASSESVEGDYGYT
TRBV6-5	TRBJ1-1	ASRPPQGVTEAF
TRBV5-1	TRBJ1-2	ASSLGSADYGYT
TRBV6-5	TRBJ2-3	ASNQRGGSGDTQY
TRBV7-9	TRBJ2-1	ASSLVGVGEQF
TRBV5-6	TRBJ1-3	ASSSGVGNTIY
TRBV7-9	TRBJ2-3	ASSLAGLAGDTQY
TRBV6-4	TRBJ2-3	ASSPSAGGRTDTQY
TRBV6-6	TRBJ1-2	ASSYSPRGVGYGYT
TRBV24-1	TRBJ2-1	ATSDFKYNIYNEQF
TRBV2	TRBJ1-2	ASSSTGFSYGYT
TRBV2	TRBJ2-4	ASSEPRGLAGVTLAKNIQY
TRBV29-1	TRBJ2-7	SVDEGAGSI
TRBV5-4	TRBJ2-7	ASSLDRGPGEQY